A single sample is the source of the 20 T cell receptor beta chains below, sequenced in a study of T cells in Graves' hyperthyroidism and ophthalmopathy. Template material for amplifying TCR beta CDR3 regions consisted of RNA transcripts. HTBI primers were employed in a first-round RT-PCR of the TCR CDR3. TCRdb analysed the multiplex PCR reads with MiXCR anew, one entry per CDR3 protein. The table records more than 500,000 distinct CDR3 sequences, roughly 16% of them present only once. The sequencing input was blood. The receptor source for this set is a woman in her 30s with Graves' ophthalmopathy.

This clonotype was counted between two and nine times. V is TRBV12-3 or TRBV12-4 and J is TRBJ1-2, with D possibly being TRBD1 (6 bases). Trimming took 3 bases from V and 7 from J, leaving 12 bases between them. This CDR3 has 13 residues. The CDR3 DNA follows: TGTGCCAGCAGTTTGGGTTACAGGGCTGGCTACACCTTC. Its protein is CASSLGYRAGYTF.

This clonotype was seen repeatedly, ten times or more. The chain uses TRBV28 and TRBJ2-7, with 10 bases aligning to TRBD2. Per the germline V gene, CDR1 is MDHEN and CDR2 is SYDVKM. CDR3 size: 14 residues. The V segment lost 3 bases and the J segment 4 bases; nucleotides outside the gene matches: 3. CDR3 nucleotides: TGTGCCAGCAGTTTGCTAGCGGGGGCATACGAGCAGTACTTC. Translating gives CASSLLAGAYEQYF.

V usage is TRBV28 and J usage is TRBJ2-7; D may be TRBD1 or TRBD2 (7 bases each). CDR3 length: 16 residues. Germline loops: CDR1 MDHEN, CDR2 SYDVKM. V was shortened by 1 base and J by 5 bases, with 18 bases between the two germline ends. The CDR3 reads CASSLSAPGGGDEQYF. The CDR3 region has the DNA TGTGCCAGCAGTTTATCGGCCCCAGGGGGGGGCGACGAGCAGTACTTC.

The gene calls are TRBV28 and TRBJ2-7; D gene ambiguous. The DNA end lines up better with TRBJ2-1; the J call may be wrong. The CDR3 has 13 residues. Per germline, CDR1 MDHEN and CDR2 SYDVKM. CDR3 sequence: CASSLTGAYEQFF. CDR3 bases: TGTGCCAGCAGTTTGACCGGAGCCTACGAGCAGTTCTTC.

The CDR3 nucleotides read TGCGCCAGCAGCCAAGGCGGGACGTGGACTAGCGGAGATTCCTACAATGAGCAGTTCTTC. Translated: CASSQGGTWTSGDSYNEQFF. This chain joins TRBV4-1 and TRBJ2-1; 10 nucleotides align to TRBD2. This CDR3 is built from 20 residues. Germline V CDR1 and CDR2: MGHRA, YSYEKL. The trim removed 1 base at V and 1 base at J, leaving 13 bases unmatched.

This clonotype was seen a few times. The V and J genes are TRBV3-1 and TRBJ2-3, with a weak D call TRBD2 (5 bases). Trimming took off 4 bases at V and 2 bases at J, with 10 bases between the two ends. Germline values: CDR1 LGHDT, CDR2 YNNKEL (reference sequence). The CDR3 has 14 amino acids. The CDR3 region is CASSPRLFTDTQYF. The CDR3 nucleotides read TGTGCCAGCAGCCCCCGACTATTCACAGATACGCAGTATTTT.

This clonotype turned up a few times. V is TRBV5-5 and J is TRBJ2-5; D unresolved. The germline V gene has CDR1 SGHKS and CDR2 YYEKEE (reference sequence). The CDR3 contains 14 residues. V lost 3 bases and J 5 bases, leaving 14 bases between the germline ends. Written as DNA, the CDR3 is TGTGCCAGCAGCTACCGGGCTATGGGGGAGACCCAGTACTTC. Translation: CASSYRAMGETQYF.

In this sample, this clonotype turned up many times. The V and J genes are TRBV5-6 and TRBJ1-1, with unresolved D. The CDR3 has 15 amino acids. Trimming shortened V by 0 bases and J by 1 base, and 10 bases separated the two germline ends. Looked up from germline, CDR1 is SGHDT and CDR2 is YYEEEE. The CDR3, as DNA: TGTGCCAGCAGCTTGGCGGCGCGTGGGAACACTGAAGCTTTCTTT. As protein: CASSLAARGNTEAFF.

This clonotype has a count of ten or more. V gene TRBV11-2 combines with J gene TRBJ2-7; the D gene could be TRBD1 or TRBD2 (6 bases each). Trimming took 5 bases from V and 7 from J, leaving 21 bases between them. This CDR3 comprises 15 residues. The germline CDR1 and CDR2 sequences are SGHAT and FQNNGV. CDR3 DNA sequence: TGTGCCAGCAGCCCTCGCCGGGGGCGGTCGGGGGAGCAGTACTTC. It translates to CASSPRRGRSGEQYF. Combining the CDR3 with reference TRBV11-2 and TRBJ2-7 gives the whole variable domain EAGVAQSPRYKIIEKRQSVAFWCNPISGHATLYWYQQILGQGPKLLIQFQNNGVVDDSQLPKDRFSAERLKGVDSTLKIQPAKLEDSAVYLCASSPRRGRSGEQYFGPGTRLTVT.

This clonotype was observed at least ten times. The V call is TRBV3-1, the J call TRBJ1-2, with TRBD1 matching 9 bases. The CDR3 spans 17 residues. The germline V gene has CDR1 LGHDT and CDR2 YNNKEL (reference sequence). J was trimmed by 4 bases and V by 1 base; bases with no gene match: 10. Written as DNA, the CDR3 is TGTGCCAGCAGCCAAGCGGGACAGGGACATAGGCCCTATGGCTACACCTTC. It yields the protein CASSQAGQGHRPYGYTF.

There are a few counts of this clonotype. This chain uses TRBV7-9 with TRBJ2-7; 10 bases are shared with TRBD2. There are 16 residues in the CDR3. From germline, CDR1 is SEHNR and CDR2 FQNEAQ (reference sequence). Losses at the gene ends were 0 bases for V and 3 bases for J; bases not matched to a gene: 5. CDR3 bases: TGTGCCAGCAGCTTAGCGTTGGCTAGCGGGAGCTACGAGCAGTACTTC. Amino acids: CASSLALASGSYEQYF.

This clonotype was recorded only once. The genes are TRBV10-3 and TRBJ2-5; possibly TRBD1 for D (5 bases). This CDR3 contains 13 residues. V was pared by 4 bases and J by 3 bases, with 9 bases between. Germline CDR1 is ENHRY and CDR2 is SYGVKD. The CDR3, as DNA: TGTGCCATCAGTGTAGACAGAAAAGAGACCCAGTACTTC. Amino acids: CAISVDRKETQYF.

This clonotype was seen many times. The chain carries TRBV24-1 and TRBJ2-2; D might be TRBD2 (5 bases). The CDR3 length is 16 residues. Trimming shortened V by 3 bases and J by 1 base, and 11 bases separated the two germline ends. CDR1 and CDR2 from the germline V gene are KGHDR and SFDVKD. The CDR3 DNA follows: TGTGCCACCAGTGATCGGACTCCCAGGAACACCGGGGAGCTGTTTTTT. Residues: CATSDRTPRNTGELFF.

This chain links TRBV20-1 with TRBJ2-2, with D hard to call. Looked up from germline, CDR1 is DFQATT and CDR2 is SNEGSKA (reference sequence). V was cut by 7 bases and J by 7 bases, with 10 bases left in between. CDR3 size: 11 residues. This CDR3 reads CSVRWGGELFF. CDR3 bases: TGCAGTGTCCGCTGGGGCGGGGAGCTGTTTTTT.

The chain combines TRBV30 with TRBJ1-2, with D possibly TRBD1 on 5 matching bases. This CDR3 is 14 amino acids long. CDR1 is GTSNPN and CDR2 is SVGIG in the germline V gene (reference sequence). Trimming stripped 2 bases from V and 4 bases from J, with 14 bases between. Written as DNA, the CDR3 is TGTGCCTGGAGTCACGTTGGGGGAGCCTATGGCTACACCTTC. It is translated as CAWSHVGGAYGYTF.

Details on this clonotype: Germline and junction disagree at one end, which may indicate a read error. The V gene is TRBV5-1, the J gene TRBJ2-1; 7 nucleotides line up with TRBD2. The germline CDR1 and CDR2 sequences are SGHRS and YFSETQ. The CDR3 sequence is 17 residues long. CDR3 sequence reads: CASSTRLAVRGWNEQFF. CDR3 DNA sequence: TGTGCCAGCAGCACTCGCCTAGCGGTGAGGGGTTGGAATGAGCAGTTCTTC.

The V gene is TRBV5-1, the J gene TRBJ2-4; possible D gene TRBD2, 6 bases. V was pared by 0 bases and J by 1 base, with 14 bases between. The CDR3 extends over 17 amino acids. Germline V CDR1 and CDR2: SGHRS, YFSETQ. The CDR3 sequence: CASSLDSRGMAKNIQYF. As DNA, the CDR3 is TGCGCCAGCAGCTTGGATAGTCGGGGGATGGCCAAAAACATTCAGTACTTC.

This clonotype was observed many times. The chain joins TRBV2 to TRBJ2-3; TRBD2 might be the D (5 bases). The CDR3 is 13 residues long. The V gene lost 5 bases and the J gene lost 4 bases, with 10 bases spanning the gap. The V gene's germline CDR1 is SNHLY and CDR2 FYNNEI. The CDR3 nucleotides are TGTGCCAGCAGTCACCGGGGTCCAGATACGCAGTATTTT. Its protein product is CASSHRGPDTQYF. Full variable domain (missing parts from reference TRBV2 and TRBJ2-3): EPEVTQTPSHQVTQMGQEVILRCVPISNHLYFYWYRQILGQKVEFLVSFYNNEISEKSEIFDDQFSVERPDGSNFTLKIRSTKLEDSAMYFCASSHRGPDTQYFGPGTRLTVL.

Only a few counts were recorded for this clonotype. The V gene is TRBV7-9, the J gene TRBJ2-1; D is perhaps TRBD2 (5 bases). Trimming took off 5 bases at V and 0 bases at J, with 14 bases between the two ends. The CDR3 has 16 residues. Germline values: CDR1 SEHNR, CDR2 FQNEAQ (reference sequence). CDR3 coding DNA: TGTGCCAGCAGCCGATTTGGAGGCCCCTCCTACAATGAGCAGTTCTTC. The encoded protein is CASSRFGGPSYNEQFF.

There are a few counts of this clonotype. This chain connects TRBV20-1 to TRBJ2-2, with 7 nucleotides matching TRBD1. The CDR3 covers 15 residues. The trim removed 3 bases at V and 4 bases at J, leaving 8 bases unmatched. Germline V gene lookup returns CDR1 DFQATT and CDR2 SNEGSKA (reference sequence). CDR3 loop: CSASDRAFGTGELFF. As DNA, the CDR3 is TGCAGTGCTAGTGACAGGGCGTTTGGCACCGGGGAGCTGTTTTTT.